The TCR beta chain under discussion was sequenced for a study of CD8 T cell repertoires and HIV-1 epitope variants. Findings and limits, study-wide: Roughly nine antigen-specific TCR beta clonotypes were found; more than five seemed cross-reactive to variants. This assay reports beta chains of antigen-expanded cells, not T cell function.

Germline CDR1 and CDR2: SGHVS and FQNEAQ. The CDR3 loop spans 15 amino acids. With 5 bases removed from V and 9 bases from J, the gap between germline ends came to 20 bases. The method was immunoSEQ multiplex PCR; TCRdb's version includes in-frame clones alone and lacks a portion of them. The repertoire holds roughly 5,200 clones, with approximately 72% as singletons. About this clone: Its antigen is as yet unknown.

This chain links TRBV7-8 with TRBJ2-1; the D gene is possibly TRBD2 (7 bases). Sequenced sample: cultured CD8+ T cells derived from PBMCs. The source is a male donor with HIV. The CDR3 nucleotides read TGTGCCAGCAGCGACGCCGGGGAGGGGGTGAGTGAGCAGTTCTTC. It encodes CASSDAGEGVSEQFF.